The text below deals with one T cell receptor (beta chain). The antigen is not known. This record comes from a study of T cell clones after liver transplantation. Turning to the study itself: In this trial, immunosuppression withdrawal was attempted within 2 years of liver transplant. TCRbeta sequencing after a pre-transplant mixed lymphocyte reaction identified graft-donor-reactive clones, later tracked in post-transplant blood. At least one year of complete immunosuppression withdrawal without enzymes over twice normal defined tolerance. The study, taken as a whole, reports: Low donor cell numbers restricted donor-reactive repertoire measurement in two subjects.

Assay: immunoSEQ multiplex PCR; the TCRdb copy retains only in-frame clones and omits some. This sample has tens of thousands of clones; approximately 92% occur once, and the top ten carry 0.85% to 1%. The length of the CDR3 is 11 residues. The germline V gene encodes CDR1 SEHNR and CDR2 FQNEAQ (reference sequence). V was cut by 8 bases and J by 3 bases, with 8 bases left in between. Sequenced here: CD4+ T cells from blood, sampled 25 months after liver transplant. The V call is TRBV7-9, the J call TRBJ2-7; maybe TRBD2 (5 bases). The receptor's source is a human patient who received a liver transplant. Some of these T cells may belong to the graft donor. CDR3 nucleotides: TGTGCCAGCCGTCGGGGCTACGAGCAGTACTTC. It encodes CASRRGYEQYF.